These 28 T cell receptor beta chains were all obtained from the same sample, sequenced in a study of blood T cells in healthy people across ages. A J-beta primer mix and a sample-barcoded 5' primer were used in a second PCR of roughly 7 to 12 cycles. One entry per CDR3 protein results from TCRdb running MiXCR on the 5' RACE reads. The sample has roughly 800,000 distinct CDR3 sequences, around 25% seen once. The sample was also linked to a second study, of T cells of mothers and their children.

What was sequenced was blood. The receptor source for this set is a boy between 10 and 17 years old in good health.

For this clonotype: No conserved phenylalanine or tryptophan is present at the end of the CDR3, so a read error is the likely explanation. V and J are TRBV4-1 and TRBJ2-5; 7 nucleotides align to TRBD1. Germline-derived CDR1 and CDR2 are MGHRA and YSYEKL. Trimming cost V 0 bases and J 7 bases; bases outside gene matches: 14. This CDR3 has 17 residues. CDR3 nucleotides: TGCGCCAGCAGCCAAGATCGGGGAACAGGGGTCCTTGTGACCCAGTACCTC. Its protein product is CASSQDRGTGVLVTQYL.

The rearrangement uses TRBV27 and TRBJ2-5; a possible D gene is TRBD1 (6 bases). The length of the CDR3 is 15 residues. The germline V gene encodes CDR1 MNHEY and CDR2 SMNVEV (reference sequence). V was shortened by 6 bases and J by 0 bases, with 14 bases between the two germline ends. CDR3 in DNA: TGTGCCAGCAGGGAGACAGGATTGTACCAAGAGACCCAGTACTTC. Translation: CASRETGLYQETQYF.

This clonotype was seen a handful of times. This chain links TRBV3-1 with TRBJ2-1; TRBD2 matches 7 bases. The germline V gene has CDR1 LGHDT and CDR2 YNNKEL (reference sequence). The CDR3 loop spans 17 amino acids. The ends lost 1 base at V and 4 bases at J; junction bases unmatched: 10. The CDR3: CASSQGWAGALYNEQFF. CDR3 DNA sequence: TGTGCCAGCAGCCAAGGCTGGGCGGGAGCGCTATACAATGAGCAGTTCTTC.

The V call is TRBV6-5, the J call TRBJ1-1; the match to TRBD1 covers 7 bases. This CDR3 is 14 amino acids long. In germline, CDR1 is MNHEY, CDR2 SVGAGI. The trim removed 5 bases at V and 1 base at J, leaving 4 bases unmatched. DNA of the CDR3: TGTGCCAGCAGTAGGGGACAGAAGAACACTGAAGCTTTCTTT. Translated: CASSRGQKNTEAFF.

This clonotype appeared a single time. The chain carries TRBV14 and TRBJ2-3; 10 bases are a match to TRBD2. The J segment lost 2 bases and the V segment lost 0 bases, leaving 5 bases of the junction unmatched. CDR1 SGHDN and CDR2 FVKESK come from the germline V gene. There are 17 residues in the CDR3. CDR3 sequence: CASSQDWTSGNTDTQYF. The CDR3 DNA reads TGTGCCAGCAGCCAAGATTGGACTAGCGGTAACACAGATACGCAGTATTTT.

The chain employs TRBV7-9 and TRBJ2-6; no clear D gene. The CDR3 is 19 residues long. Germline loops: CDR1 SEHNR, CDR2 FQNEAQ (reference sequence). The V end was cut by 5 bases, the J end by 0 bases, with 20 bases between. CDR3 bases: TGTGCCAGCAGCATAGGACGACATTGGGGTAACTCTGGGGCCAACGTCCTGACTTTC. Its protein product is CASSIGRHWGNSGANVLTF. The variable domain in full, with the rest retrieved from reference TRBV7-9 and TRBJ2-6, is DTGVSQNPRHKITKRGQNVTFRCDPISEHNRLYWYRQTLGQGPEFLTYFQNEAQLEKSRLLSDRFSAERPKGSFSTLEIQRTEQGDSAMYLCASSIGRHWGNSGANVLTFGAGSRLTVL.

In this sample, this clonotype turned up a few times. The rearrangement uses TRBV7-9 and TRBJ2-7; the D is unclear. The CDR3 is made up of 12 amino acids. The V gene lost 5 bases and the J gene lost 3 bases, with 8 bases spanning the gap. The V gene's germline CDR1 is SEHNR and CDR2 FQNEAQ (reference sequence). CDR3 nucleotides: TGTGCCAGCAGCGCCAGCCTCTACGAGCAGTACTTC. Protein sequence: CASSASLYEQYF.

This rearrangement joins TRBV7-2 to TRBJ1-4; D gene uncertain. Germline loops: CDR1 SGHTA, CDR2 FQGNSA. This CDR3 contains 17 residues. V was clipped by 3 bases and J by 2 bases, with 16 bases between them. The CDR3 DNA reads as TGTGCCAGCAGCTTTGGGGTTCCGTGGGCGACTAATGAAAAACTGTTTTTT. It specifies CASSFGVPWATNEKLFF. Supplemented by reference TRBV7-2 and TRBJ1-4, the full variable domain reads GAGVSQSPSNKVTEKGKDVELRCDPISGHTALYWYRQSLGQGLEFLIYFQGNSAPDKSGLPSDRFSAERTGGSVSTLTIQRTQQEDSAVYLCASSFGVPWATNEKLFFGSGTQLSVL.

The J gene is TRBJ2-1, the V gene TRBV11-3; D is unclear. Deletions cut 3 bases from V and 0 bases from J, with 9 bases between. CDR1 is SGHNT, CDR2 YENEEA, per germline. The CDR3 has 15 amino acids. CDR3 coding DNA: TGTGCCAGCAGCTTGATTGGGGTCTCCTACAATGAGCAGTTCTTC. Translating it yields CASSLIGVSYNEQFF.

This rearrangement joins TRBV28 to TRBJ2-1; D remains unclear. Germline V gene sequence: CDR1 MDHEN, CDR2 SYDVKM. The V end lost 6 bases, the J end lost 10 bases, and 22 bases lay between the germline ends. CDR3 length equals 15 residues. The CDR3 loop reads CASRIRGPPDREQFF. The DNA of the CDR3 is TGTGCCAGCAGAATACGCGGCCCCCCCGATAGGGAGCAGTTCTTC. Looking up the rest from reference TRBV28 and TRBJ2-1 gives the full variable domain: DVKVTQSSRYLVKRTGEKVFLECVQDMDHENMFWYRQDPGLGLRLIYFSYDVKMKEKGDIPEGYSVSREKKERFSLILESASTNQTSMYLCASRIRGPPDREQFFGPGTRLTVL.

The chain has TRBV9 and TRBJ1-3; TRBD1 aligns across 7 bases. Germline CDR1 SGDLS, CDR2 YYNGEE. With V trimmed by 4 bases and J by 4 bases, 5 bases remained unmatched. This CDR3 has 14 residues. CDR3 sequence (DNA): TGTGCCAGCAGCCCCGGGACAGAAGGAAACACCATATATTTT. Amino acids: CASSPGTEGNTIYF.

This clonotype occurred a few times. At one end the junction does not follow the germline gene, possibly because of a read error. The chain links TRBV12-5 to TRBJ2-6; D is possibly TRBD1 (5 bases). Germline V gene lookup returns CDR1 LGHNT and CDR2 FRNRAP. The CDR3 spans 15 residues. The CDR3, as DNA: TGTGCTAGTGGTAAGGATCGGTCTGGGGCCAATGTCCTGACTTTC. Protein sequence: CASGKDRSGANVLTF.

The genes are TRBV7-8 and TRBJ2-3, with D uncertain. V was shortened by 3 bases and J by 2 bases, with 9 bases between the two germline ends. The germline V gene has CDR1 SGHVS and CDR2 FQNEAQ. The CDR3 extends over 14 amino acids. The CDR3 protein is CASSFPRPTDTQYF. The CDR3 DNA follows: TGTGCCAGCAGCTTTCCGCGCCCCACAGATACGCAGTATTTT.

The chain recombines TRBV7-9 with TRBJ2-7; tentative D call: TRBD2 (6 bases). Germline loops: CDR1 SEHNR, CDR2 FQNEAQ (reference sequence). This CDR3 is built from 13 residues. V was shortened by 8 bases and J by 4 bases, with 15 bases between the two germline ends. The CDR3 DNA is TGTGCCAGCGGGGACTCAAACTCATACGAGCAGTACTTC. This codes for CASGDSNSYEQYF.

This chain links TRBV6-5 with TRBJ1-2; TRBD1 is a possible D gene (6 bases). CDR1 and CDR2 from the germline V gene are MNHEY and SVGAGI. V gave up 6 bases and J gave up 3 bases, with 11 bases separating them. The CDR3 totals 13 residues. CDR3 sequence (DNA): TGTGCCAGCAGCCCCGGACAGTACTATGGCTACACCTTC. Translation: CASSPGQYYGYTF.

The chain employs TRBV9 and TRBJ1-1, with D perhaps matching TRBD1 (5 bases). This CDR3 has 14 amino acids. The germline V and J ends were trimmed by 7 bases and 7 bases, with 20 bases remaining between them. Germline CDR1 and CDR2: SGDLS and YYNGEE. The CDR3 nucleotides are TGTGCCAGCGGCCAACTGGGGACGGAAGATGAAGCTTTCTTT. It yields the protein CASGQLGTEDEAFF.

V usage is TRBV29-1 and J usage is TRBJ2-5; 8 bases line up with TRBD2. CDR1 is SQVTM and CDR2 is ANQGSEA in the germline V gene. This CDR3 has 13 residues. V trimming: 5 bases; J trimming: 5 bases; junction bases outside the gene matches: 7. As DNA, the CDR3 is TGCAGCGTTCTTCGGGAGGGGAGGGAGACCCAGTACTTC. Its protein product is CSVLREGRETQYF.

This clonotype is a singleton in its sample. This chain links TRBV5-1 with TRBJ2-6, with unresolved D. The length of the CDR3 is 14 residues. The germline CDR1 and CDR2 sequences are SGHRS and YFSETQ. Between the trimmed V and J ends, which lost 6 bases and 0 bases, there was a span of 7 bases. The CDR3 nucleotides read TGCGCCAGCAAAGAGCTCTCTGGGGCCAACGTCCTGACTTTC. Translating it yields CASKELSGANVLTF.

The genes are TRBV20-1 and TRBJ2-7; 11 positions agree with TRBD1. Germline V gene data show CDR1 as DFQATT and CDR2 as SNEGSKA (reference sequence). The CDR3 covers 13 residues. V trimming: 6 bases; J trimming: 6 bases; junction bases outside the gene matches: 7. The CDR3 loop reads CSASGQGAREQYF. In nucleotides, the CDR3 is TGCAGTGCATCCGGACAGGGGGCCCGCGAGCAGTACTTC.

This clonotype has only a few counts. This chain links TRBV2 with TRBJ1-4, with 8 bases aligning to TRBD1. The CDR3 extends over 15 amino acids. Germline V lookup: CDR1 SNHLY, CDR2 FYNNEI. The trim removed 2 bases at V and 7 bases at J, leaving 6 bases unmatched. CDR3 amino acids: CASSESFGQGEKLFF. DNA of the CDR3: TGTGCCAGCAGTGAAAGTTTCGGACAGGGTGAAAAACTGTTTTTT.

This clonotype was counted a few times. The chain recombines TRBV20-1 with TRBJ2-1, with D possibly TRBD2 on 6 matching bases. The CDR3 length is 14 residues. The germline V gene has CDR1 DFQATT and CDR2 SNEGSKA (reference sequence). V gave up 3 bases and J gave up 0 bases, with 9 bases separating them. The CDR3 bases are TGCAGTGCTAGGGTCGGGAGCTCCTACAATGAGCAGTTCTTC. Protein sequence: CSARVGSSYNEQFF.

Comments on this clonotype: A junction boundary mismatches the germline segment, possibly from a read error. The rearrangement joins TRBV10-3 to TRBJ1-4; 9 bases are shared with TRBD1. The CDR3 sequence is 21 residues long. Per the germline V gene, CDR1 is ENHRY and CDR2 is SYGVKD. CDR3 residues: CAISGGALGTGRMTTNEKLFF. The CDR3 DNA is TGTGCCATCAGTGGAGGGGCCCTCGGGACAGGGAGGATGACTACTAATGAAAAGCTGTTTTTT.

This clonotype appeared a few times. The chain is built from TRBV7-9 and TRBJ2-5, with a weak D call TRBD1 (6 bases). The CDR3 spans 13 residues. With 1 base removed from V and 13 bases from J, the gap between germline ends came to 16 bases. Germline lookup yields CDR1 SEHNR and CDR2 FQNEAQ (reference sequence). CDR3: CASSLVQGFRPYF. As DNA, the CDR3 is TGTGCCAGCAGCTTAGTTCAGGGGTTCAGGCCGTACTTC.

The chain couples TRBV13 to TRBJ1-2, with TRBD1 identical over 8 bases. CDR3 length equals 14 residues. Trimming cost V 1 base and J 6 bases; bases outside gene matches: 4. CDR1 and CDR2 (germline): PRHDT, FYEKMQ (reference sequence). The CDR3 sequence is CASSLEDRADGYTF. The CDR3 DNA reads TGTGCCAGCAGCTTAGAGGACAGGGCTGATGGCTACACCTTC. The complete variable domain, with remaining parts taken from reference TRBV13 and TRBJ1-2, reads AAGVIQSPRHLIKEKRETATLKCYPIPRHDTVYWYQQGPGQDPQFLISFYEKMQSDKGSIPDRFSAQQFSDYHSELNMSSLELGDSALYFCASSLEDRADGYTFGSGTRLTVV.

In its sample, this clonotype was seen a few times. The chain joins TRBV27 to TRBJ2-1; 9 bases match TRBD2. The CDR3 extends over 15 amino acids. Looked up from germline, CDR1 is MNHEY and CDR2 is SMNVEV (reference sequence). The V segment lost 10 bases and the J segment 6 bases; nucleotides outside the gene matches: 13. CDR3 loop: CATSVAGVHCNEQFF. DNA for the CDR3: TGTGCCACTTCAGTAGCGGGAGTGCACTGCAATGAGCAGTTCTTC.

Only a few counts were recorded for this clonotype. The chain has TRBV5-1 and TRBJ2-5; either TRBD1 or TRBD2 may fit D (5 bases each). The CDR3 consists of 16 residues. V was shortened by 4 bases and J by 1 base, with 17 bases between the two germline ends. CDR1 and CDR2 (germline): SGHRS, YFSETQ. The chain's CDR3 is CASSQGAANSQETQYF. The CDR3 DNA sequence: TGCGCCAGCAGCCAGGGAGCGGCTAATAGCCAAGAGACCCAGTACTTC.

This clonotype turned up a few times. V and J are TRBV28 and TRBJ2-7, with D tentatively TRBD2 (6 bases). The CDR3 has 14 residues. Trimming cost V 5 bases and J 9 bases, with 20 bases left between them. Germline V gives CDR1 MDHEN, CDR2 SYDVKM. CDR3 DNA sequence: TGTGCCAGCAGTCTCTTGGGACTGGTTGTTGGGCAGTACTTC. Its protein product is CASSLLGLVVGQYF. The complete variable domain, with remaining parts taken from reference TRBV28 and TRBJ2-7, reads DVKVTQSSRYLVKRTGEKVFLECVQDMDHENMFWYRQDPGLGLRLIYFSYDVKMKEKGDIPEGYSVSREKKERFSLILESASTNQTSMYLCASSLLGLVVGQYFGPGTRLTVT.

The chain carries TRBV12-3 or TRBV12-4 and TRBJ1-5; D might be TRBD1 (5 bases). The CDR3 is made up of 14 amino acids. V lost 5 bases and J 7 bases, leaving 15 bases between the germline ends. CDR3 residues: CASSKGDFKQPQHF. The CDR3 nucleotides read TGTGCCAGCAGTAAAGGGGACTTCAAACAGCCCCAGCATTTT.